This TCR beta chain derives from a study of blood T cell repertoires in COVID-19. Study details: PBMCs, B-cell-depleted T cells, or T cells were the source of the cDNA or gDNA that made up the material.

Per the original methods: From reference gene primer amplification, estimates of nucleated cell counts were derived. The method was immunoSEQ multiplex PCR; TCRdb's version includes in-frame clones alone and lacks a portion of them. V, J and clone size derive from that table, while D and trimming were established from the DNA sequence. Among some 400,000 clones listed, about 89% were seen once. The germline gives CDR1 SGDLS, CDR2 YYNGEE. V was clipped by 4 bases and J by 2 bases; unmatched bases: 8. The CDR3 runs to 15 residues. Participants spanned ages about 18 to 90 years and resided in about two dozen US areas.

Sequencing input: PBMCs or T cells enriched from blood (not recorded which). The receptor's source is a man aged 25 to 40 who had recovered from COVID-19. The chain carries TRBV9 and TRBJ2-7, with 8 bases matching TRBD2. The CDR3 loop is CASSPRGGQAYEQYF. CDR3 sequence (DNA): TGTGCCAGCAGCCCCCGGGGGGGACAAGCCTACGAGCAGTACTTC.